Listed below are T cell receptor beta chains from one sample, sequenced in a study of blood T cell repertoires in COVID-19. Profiled with immunoSEQ multiplex PCR; TCRdb holds only in-frame clones, not every one. Of 200,000 to 250,000 clones listed, roughly four fifths are singletons. Sample: PBMCs or T cells enriched from blood (not recorded which). These receptors originate from a man between 35 and 55 years old who had recovered from COVID-19. Both conserved end residues are part of each CDR3. The D gene is left open where the match is weak. Expanded clones get a size class; other rows say once, few or many, or leave the size out.

.	TRBV4-2	TRBD2	TRBJ2-2	CASSQISGRGSGELFF	TGTGCCAGCAGCCAAATTAGCGGGAGGGGATCCGGGGAGCTGTTTTTT
.	TRBV7-2	TRBD2	TRBJ2-2	CASSVLAGVGNTGELFF	TGTGCCAGCAGCGTGTTAGCGGGAGTAGGGAACACCGGGGAGCTGTTTTTT
once	TRBV11-2	.	TRBJ1-1	CASSLFAPTAPNTEAFF	TGTGCCAGCAGCTTATTTGCTCCGACAGCTCCGAACACTGAAGCTTTCTTT
.	TRBV4-1	TRBD1	TRBJ1-5	CASSQPPGDRRIQPQHF	TGCGCCAGCAGCCAACCCCCTGGGGACAGGCGGATTCAGCCCCAGCATTTT
.	TRBV2	.	TRBJ1-2	CAGRQVSYGYTF	TGTGCCGGCCGACAGGTGTCCTATGGCTACACCTTC
few	TRBV19	TRBD1	TRBJ1-6	CASSPRGTVYNSPLHF	TGTGCCAGTAGTCCCCGGGGGACAGTCTATAATTCACCCCTCCACTTT
few	TRBV12-3/TRBV12-4	.	TRBJ1-1	CASSFGENTEAFF	TGTGCCAGCAGTTTCGGGGAGAACACTGAAGCTTTCTTT
few	TRBV19	.	TRBJ1-5	CASRGRGTLWQPQHF	TGTGCCAGCCGCGGCAGGGGAACCCTATGGCAGCCCCAGCATTTT
.	TRBV25-1	.	TRBJ1-3	CASSAVSSGNTIYF	TGTGCCAGCAGTGCGGTGAGCTCTGGAAACACCATATATTTT
once	TRBV7-9	.	TRBJ1-1	CASSMGGGAFF	TGTGCCAGCAGCATGGGAGGCGGAGCTTTCTTT
.	TRBV5-1	TRBD2	TRBJ2-3	CASSLMFGGERRYF	TGCGCCAGCAGCTTGATGTTCGGGGGGGAACGGCGGTATTTT
.	TRBV20-1	TRBD1	TRBJ1-1	CSAGQGSEAFF	TGCAGTGCTGGACAGGGATCCGAAGCTTTCTTT
few	TRBV19	.	TRBJ2-7	CASSIGGSQSYEQYF	TGTGCCAGTAGTATTGGGGGGAGCCAGTCCTACGAGCAGTACTTC
.	TRBV7-8	.	TRBJ1-1	CASSLARGRNTEAFF	TGTGCCAGCAGCTTAGCTAGGGGCCGGAACACTGAAGCTTTCTTT
once	TRBV6-2/TRBV6-3	TRBD2	TRBJ2-7	CASSWGYSSGGSYEQYF	TGTGCCAGCAGTTGGGGGTACTCTAGCGGGGGTTCCTACGAGCAGTACTTC
.	TRBV10-3	.	TRBJ1-5	CAISESIARGNQPQHF	TGTGCCATCAGTGAGTCGATAGCCCGGGGAAATCAGCCCCAGCATTTT
few	TRBV30	.	TRBJ2-6	CAWSYRGANVLTF	TGTGCCTGGAGTTACAGGGGGGCCAACGTCCTGACTTTC
.	TRBV5-1	.	TRBJ1-1	CASSLARGSTEAFF	TGCGCCAGCAGCTTGGCTAGAGGCTCCACTGAAGCTTTCTTT
.	TRBV7-2	.	TRBJ1-4	CASSPRGTTNEKLFF	TGTGCCAGCAGCCCCAGAGGGACAACTAATGAAAAACTGTTTTTT
.	TRBV5-6	.	TRBJ1-2	CASSPGRSGYTF	TGTGCCAGCAGCCCTGGCCGGAGCGGCTACACCTTC
.	TRBV7-2	TRBD2	TRBJ2-7	CASSSAGGSKVQYF	TGTGCCAGCAGCTCCGCGGGGGGTTCTAAAGTGCAGTACTTC
.	TRBV5-1	.	TRBJ2-1	CASSYNNEQFF	TGCGCCAGCAGCTACAACAATGAGCAGTTCTTC
.	TRBV14	TRBD2	TRBJ2-1	CASSHGLAGIEQFF	TGTGCCAGCAGCCATGGACTAGCGGGAATTGAGCAGTTCTTC
.	TRBV28	.	TRBJ1-5	CASSFDGGNQPQHF	TGTGCCAGCAGTTTCGATGGCGGGAATCAGCCCCAGCATTTT
.	TRBV4-2	.	TRBJ2-5	CASSQGTTSPETQYF	TGTGCCAGCAGCCAAGGGACTACGAGCCCGGAGACCCAGTACTTC
.	TRBV28	TRBD1	TRBJ2-7	CASSLRDRYYEQYF	TGTGCCAGCAGCCTCCGGGACAGGTACTACGAGCAGTACTTC
.	TRBV5-6	.	TRBJ1-5	CASSLVGDGSNQPQHF	TGTGCCAGCAGCTTGGTAGGGGATGGAAGCAATCAGCCCCAGCATTTT
.	TRBV27	.	TRBJ1-1	CASSLFVRGTEAFF	TGTGCCAGCAGTTTATTCGTTAGAGGGACTGAAGCTTTCTTT
.	TRBV20-1	.	TRBJ2-1	CSARVYPEQFF	TGCAGTGCTAGAGTGTATCCTGAGCAGTTCTTC
.	TRBV7-3	TRBD1	TRBJ2-2	CACRQGSSGELFF	TGTGCCTGTCGACAGGGTTCGTCCGGGGAGCTGTTTTTT
.	TRBV7-9	TRBD1	TRBJ2-3	CASSLARTGEGRTDTQYF	TGTGCCAGCAGCTTAGCTCGGACAGGGGAGGGAAGAACAGATACGCAGTATTTT
.	TRBV15	TRBD2	TRBJ2-7	CATSRLAGSYEQYF	TGTGCCACCAGCAGACTAGCGGGTTCCTACGAGCAGTACTTC
once	TRBV9	.	TRBJ1-2	CASSVGTLNYGYTF	TGTGCCAGCAGCGTAGGGACACTTAACTATGGCTACACCTTC
.	TRBV3-1/TRBV3-2	.	TRBJ1-3	CASRGAGNTIYF	TGTGCCAGCCGGGGAGCTGGAAACACCATATATTTT
.	TRBV5-1	TRBD2	TRBJ2-5	CASSGGAGVWETQYF	TGCGCCAGCAGCGGGGGAGCGGGAGTGTGGGAGACCCAGTACTTC
.	TRBV19	TRBD1	TRBJ1-2	CASTDHRGQGYTF	TGTGCCAGTACCGACCACAGGGGGCAGGGCTACACCTTC
.	TRBV11-2	TRBD1	TRBJ1-2	CASSLGTGYGYTF	TGTGCCAGCAGCTTAGGGACAGGGTATGGCTACACCTTC
.	TRBV6-5	.	TRBJ1-2	CASSTSSGANYGYTF	TGTGCCAGCAGCACCTCCTCGGGTGCAAACTATGGCTACACCTTC
.	TRBV7-8	.	TRBJ2-3	CASSTQAYFTDTQYF	TGTGCCAGCAGCACACAGGCTTACTTTACAGATACGCAGTATTTT
.	TRBV9	TRBD2	TRBJ2-5	CASSPALAGFFQETQYF	TGTGCCAGCAGCCCCGCATTAGCGGGGTTTTTTCAAGAGACCCAGTACTTC
.	TRBV24-1	.	TRBJ1-5	CATSAKGRGNQPQHF	TGTGCCACCAGTGCAAAGGGCAGGGGCAATCAGCCCCAGCATTTT
.	TRBV21-1	.	TRBJ1-5	CASSLNWGLDRGFQPQHF	TGTGCCAGCAGCCTAAACTGGGGATTAGACAGGGGATTTCAGCCCCAGCATTTT
.	TRBV30	.	TRBJ1-2	CAWSYQGGGYTF	TGTGCCTGGAGTTATCAGGGAGGAGGCTACACCTTC
.	TRBV11-2	TRBD1	TRBJ2-5	CASSTRDRGETQYF	TGTGCCAGCAGCACCCGGGACAGGGGAGAGACCCAGTACTTC
.	TRBV15	.	TRBJ2-4	CATSRVGGTLKNIQYF	TGTGCCACCAGCAGAGTCGGAGGGACTCTCAAAAACATTCAGTACTTC